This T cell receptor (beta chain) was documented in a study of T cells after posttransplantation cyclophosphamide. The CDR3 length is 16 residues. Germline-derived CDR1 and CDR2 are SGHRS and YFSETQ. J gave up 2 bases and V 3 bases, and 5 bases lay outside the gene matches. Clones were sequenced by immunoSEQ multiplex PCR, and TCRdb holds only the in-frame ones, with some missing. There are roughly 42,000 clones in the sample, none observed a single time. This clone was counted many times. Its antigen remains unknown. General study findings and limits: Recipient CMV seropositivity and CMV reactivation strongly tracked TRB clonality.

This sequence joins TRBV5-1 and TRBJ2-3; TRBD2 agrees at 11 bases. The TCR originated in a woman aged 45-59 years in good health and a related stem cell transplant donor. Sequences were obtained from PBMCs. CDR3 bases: TGCGCCAGCAGCTCCGGGACTAGCGGTAACACAGATACGCAGTATTTT. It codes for CASSSGTSGNTDTQYF.